These T cell receptor beta chains were read from a single sample in a study of T cells in Graves' hyperthyroidism and ophthalmopathy. TCRdb re-called the multiplex PCR reads with MiXCR, one entry per CDR3 protein. The sample includes 550,000 to 650,000 distinct CDR3 sequences, approximately 15% of them seen just once. The sample comprised blood. The receptors come from a woman aged 30 to 39 with Graves' hyperthyroidism that later progressed to Graves' ophthalmopathy. Both conserved end residues are part of each CDR3. Each record gives: CDR3 DNA, CDR3 protein, J gene, clone size, V gene, D gene. The D gene is left open where the match is weak. Not every row has a clone size; where given, it reads once, few, many or a size class.

TGTGCCAGCTCACCACCGGGACGTTCCTACGAGCAGTACTTC | CASSPPGRSYEQYF | TRBJ2-7 | many | TRBV18 | -
TGTGCCAGCAGCCCGTCCGGGACTAGCGTGAATGAGCAGTTCTTC | CASSPSGTSVNEQFF | TRBJ2-1 | many | TRBV7-3 | TRBD2
TGTGCCAGCAGTCCCACTCCTCCCAAGGACAGGGGGATAAGTCGCACCGGGGAGCTGTTTTTT | CASSPTPPKDRGISRTGELFF | TRBJ2-2 | many | TRBV6-1 | TRBD1
TGTGCCTGGAGTGTATCGTTCCGGGACCCAAATCGGGGCATTCAGTACTTC | CAWSVSFRDPNRGIQYF | TRBJ2-4 | - | TRBV30 | -
TGTGCCAGCAGCCTCCGGGGTAGCGGGAGAACAGATACGCAGTATTTT | CASSLRGSGRTDTQYF | TRBJ2-3 | many | TRBV3-1 | TRBD2
TGTGCCAGTAAGACAGGGGGCCGGGTCACTGAAGCTTTCTTT | CASKTGGRVTEAFF | TRBJ1-1 | many | TRBV2 | TRBD1
TGTGCCAGCATCCCGCCCCGGCAGACGGATGGCTACACCTTC | CASIPPRQTDGYTF | TRBJ1-2 | many | TRBV28 | -
TGTGCCAGCAGCCTCTCAGATGGGGGCACTGAAGCTTTCTTT | CASSLSDGGTEAFF | TRBJ1-1 | many | TRBV11-2 | -
TGCAGCGTTGAAGATTGGGGACATCCTCGAATGAACACTGAAGCTTTCTTT | CSVEDWGHPRMNTEAFF | TRBJ1-1 | many | TRBV29-1 | -
TGTGCCAGCAGTTTAAAGGGGGTTGGAAATCAGCCCCAGCATTTT | CASSLKGVGNQPQHF | TRBJ1-5 | few | TRBV28 | -
TGTGCCATCACTGAACACAGTAACTATGGCTACACCTTC | CAITEHSNYGYTF | TRBJ1-2 | - | TRBV10-3 | -
TGCGCCAGCACTGTTTCTAGCGGAGATTACAATGAGCAGTTCTTC | CASTVSSGDYNEQFF | TRBJ2-1 | few | TRBV5-1 | TRBD2
TGCAGTGCTAGAGATCGATCATCTACGGGGTATGGCTACACCTTC | CSARDRSSTGYGYTF | TRBJ1-2 | - | TRBV20-1 | -
TGCAGTGCTACGGACCGATGGAGCAATCAGCCCCAGCATTTT | CSATDRWSNQPQHF | TRBJ1-5 | many | TRBV20-1 | -
TGTGCCAGCACCCTACAGGGAGGCACTGAAGATTTCTTT | CASTLQGGTEDFF | TRBJ1-1 | - | TRBV6-1 | -
TGCGCCAGCAGCCGAGGTAAAACTAGCGGAGACAGATACAATGAGCAGTTCTTC | CASSRGKTSGDRYNEQFF | TRBJ2-1 | - | TRBV4-1 | TRBD2
TGCGCCAGCAGTGAGCGCCAGTTCGATCAGCCCCAGCATTTT | CASSERQFDQPQHF | TRBJ1-5 | many | TRBV10-1 | -
TGTGCCAGCAGCCAAAGTTTAGCGGGAGGGCCATACAATGAGCAGTTCTTC | CASSQSLAGGPYNEQFF | TRBJ2-1 | - | TRBV3-1 | TRBD2
TGTGCCACCAGTGACTCGAGGGGGCATGGCTACACCTTC | CATSDSRGHGYTF | TRBJ1-2 | many | TRBV24-1 | TRBD1
TGTGCCAGCAGCTTAAGCAGGCTAGTCTACGAGCAGTACTTC | CASSLSRLVYEQYF | TRBJ2-7 | many | TRBV7-2 | -
TGTGCCAGCAGCCTCGGACTAGCGGGAGCTTCACCGTTCTTC | CASSLGLAGASPFF | TRBJ2-1 | many | TRBV3-1 | TRBD2
TGTGCCAGCAGTGAATTACTAGCGGGAGGTGAGCAGTTCTTC | CASSELLAGGEQFF | TRBJ2-1 | few | TRBV6-1 | TRBD2
TGTGCCAGCAGCCAAGCGTCATTTCTCCAGGGGAAAGAGACCCAGTACTTC | CASSQASFLQGKETQYF | TRBJ2-5 | - | TRBV14 | -
TGTGCCAGCAGTTCCTCGCCCCGTACGACAGGGGGCTACCGAAGAAACTATGGCTACACCTTC | CASSSSPRTTGGYRRNYGYTF | TRBJ1-2 | many | TRBV27 | TRBD1
TGCGCCAGCAGCCAAGACAGAGCAGACAGGGCGGACTACGAGCAGTACTTC | CASSQDRADRADYEQYF | TRBJ2-7 | many | TRBV4-1 | TRBD1
TGTGCCAGCATTAGGACTAGCTCCTACAATGAGCAGTTCTTC | CASIRTSSYNEQFF | TRBJ2-1 | few | TRBV6-2/TRBV6-3 | TRBD2
TGTGCCATCAGAGTTAGCGGGAGCAGACACGAGCAGTACTTC | CAIRVSGSRHEQYF | TRBJ2-7 | - | TRBV6-1 | TRBD2
TGCAGTGCCCTCCCCGGGGACAGGGGGGATACGCAGTATTTT | CSALPGDRGDTQYF | TRBJ2-3 | - | TRBV20-1 | TRBD1
TGTGCCAGCAGCCAAGATCAGGGGACAGGCTATGGCTACACCTTC | CASSQDQGTGYGYTF | TRBJ1-2 | many | TRBV3-1 | TRBD1
TGTGCCAGCAGGCAGACAGGGTTTTACGAGCAGTACTTC | CASRQTGFYEQYF | TRBJ2-7 | many | TRBV25-1 | TRBD1
TGTGCCAGCTCACCACAGGATGGGCTTAGCACAGATACGCAGTATTTT | CASSPQDGLSTDTQYF | TRBJ2-3 | many | TRBV18 | -
TGTGCCAGCAGCTTCCTCACTAGCGGGAACTTCAATGAGCAGTTCTTC | CASSFLTSGNFNEQFF | TRBJ2-1 | many | TRBV11-2 | TRBD2
TGTGCCAGCAGTTTACGAGGGGCTGGGCAGCCCCAGCATTTT | CASSLRGAGQPQHF | TRBJ1-5 | - | TRBV28 | -
TGTGCCAGCAGGCCAATCTCGGGACAGGGGAATGAAAAACTGTTTTTT | CASRPISGQGNEKLFF | TRBJ1-4 | few | TRBV4-2 | TRBD1
TGTGCCACCAAGGGGCGGGGGGGCTCAAATCAGCCCCAGCATTTT | CATKGRGGSNQPQHF | TRBJ1-5 | - | TRBV19 | -
TGCAGCGTTGAATGGTCGCAGGTGGCGGTCAACACCGGGGAGCTGTTTTTT | CSVEWSQVAVNTGELFF | TRBJ2-2 | many | TRBV29-1 | -
TGTGCCAGCAGCCTAACCGGGCCTTCGGTCGGGGAGCTGTTTTTT | CASSLTGPSVGELFF | TRBJ2-2 | many | TRBV11-2 | -
TGCGCCAGCAGCCAAGATGAGACAGCTAATGAAAAACTGTTTTTT | CASSQDETANEKLFF | TRBJ1-4 | - | TRBV4-1 | -
TGTGCCAGCAGTGATCCCACAGGGGCGGCGGAAAAACTGTTTTTT | CASSDPTGAAEKLFF | TRBJ1-4 | - | TRBV2 | TRBD1
TGTGCCAGCAGCCCCAGGGTCTTTGGCACTGAAGCTTTCTTT | CASSPRVFGTEAFF | TRBJ1-1 | many | TRBV7-9 | -
TGTGCCAGCAGTTACTCTCCGGGGCAGAACACTGAAGCTTTCTTT | CASSYSPGQNTEAFF | TRBJ1-1 | many | TRBV6-5 | -
TGTGCCAGTAGTCCGGGACAGGGGATCCACGAGCAGTACTTC | CASSPGQGIHEQYF | TRBJ2-7 | many | TRBV19 | TRBD1
TGTGCCAGCAGTCCATCGCAGGCGACTAGGGCTACAAATGAGCAGTTCTTC | CASSPSQATRATNEQFF | TRBJ2-1 | once | TRBV12-3/TRBV12-4 | -
TGTGCCTTTTCACCAGAGGCCCACAATGAGCAGTTCTTC | CAFSPEAHNEQFF | TRBJ2-1 | many | TRBV30 | -
TGTGCCAGCAGTACCGGGCCTGAAGCTTTCTTT | CASSTGPEAFF | TRBJ1-1 | many | TRBV2 | -
TGTGCCAGCCAGGGAAGGGGGAACACCGGGGAGCTGTTTTTT | CASQGRGNTGELFF | TRBJ2-2 | few | TRBV9 | -
TGCAGTGCTAGACGCGACAGGGGGGGCGATGGCTACACCTTC | CSARRDRGGDGYTF | TRBJ1-2 | - | TRBV20-1 | TRBD1
TGTGCCAGCAGTTTACCAGGGGATGGCACCGGGGAGCTGTTTTTT | CASSLPGDGTGELFF | TRBJ2-2 | few | TRBV12-3/TRBV12-4 | -
TGCAGTGCTAGTATGGTAGCGGGAGGTCCCACCCGTTACTACAATGAGCAGTTCTTC | CSASMVAGGPTRYYNEQFF | TRBJ2-1 | many | TRBV20-1 | TRBD2
TGTGCCAGCAGCGTCGAAGTCGGGGGAGCGAACGAGCAGTACTTC | CASSVEVGGANEQYF | TRBJ2-7 | few | TRBV7-8 | -
TGTGCCAGCAGCTTTGGACAGGGAGTGCTAGCTGAAGCTTTCTTT | CASSFGQGVLAEAFF | TRBJ1-1 | many | TRBV3-1 | TRBD1
TGTGCCAGCAGTCCCACCCCTACAGGGGGCAACTATGGCTACACCTTC | CASSPTPTGGNYGYTF | TRBJ1-2 | - | TRBV27 | TRBD1
TGTGCCAGCTCACCACCGGTGTCAACAGGAGACTACGAGCAGTACTTC | CASSPPVSTGDYEQYF | TRBJ2-7 | many | TRBV18 | -
TGTGCCAGTAGTATTCCTCCCGGGACAGGAACTAGCACAGATACGCAGTATTTT | CASSIPPGTGTSTDTQYF | TRBJ2-3 | once | TRBV19 | TRBD1
TGTGCCAGCAGTTACTCAGGGGGCTACTACGAGCAGTACTTC | CASSYSGGYYEQYF | TRBJ2-7 | many | TRBV6-2/TRBV6-3 | TRBD1
TGTGCCAGCAGTTCGGCCCGCCCGAACACTGAAGCTTTCTTT | CASSSARPNTEAFF | TRBJ1-1 | many | TRBV28 | -
TGTGCCAGCAGCCCTTGGACCAGCTTAGCGGGAGTAGGGAATGAGCAGTTCTTC | CASSPWTSLAGVGNEQFF | TRBJ2-1 | many | TRBV2 | TRBD2
TGTGCCAGCAGCTTTAGCGGGAGGGCCCTGGATGAGCAGTTCTTC | CASSFSGRALDEQFF | TRBJ2-1 | many | TRBV11-2 | TRBD2
TGTGCCACCGCAGGGACAGGGGGCGCCGGGAGCAATCAGCCCCAGCATTTT | CATAGTGGAGSNQPQHF | TRBJ1-5 | few | TRBV10-3 | TRBD1
TGCGCCAGCAGCTTGTTTGGGAGAGGGGACTACGAGCAGTACTTC | CASSLFGRGDYEQYF | TRBJ2-7 | many | TRBV5-1 | -